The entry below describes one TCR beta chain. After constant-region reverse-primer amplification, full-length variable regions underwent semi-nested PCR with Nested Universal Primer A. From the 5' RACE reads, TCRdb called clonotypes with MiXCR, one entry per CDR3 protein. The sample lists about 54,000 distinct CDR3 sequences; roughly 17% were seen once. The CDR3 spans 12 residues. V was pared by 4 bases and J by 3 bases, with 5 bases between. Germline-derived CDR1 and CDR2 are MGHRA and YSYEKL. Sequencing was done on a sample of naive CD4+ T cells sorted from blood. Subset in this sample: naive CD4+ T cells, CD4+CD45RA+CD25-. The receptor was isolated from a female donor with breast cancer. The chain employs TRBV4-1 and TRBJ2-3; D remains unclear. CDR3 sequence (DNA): TGCGCCAGCAGCCGAAATACAGATACGCAGTATTTT. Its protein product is CASSRNTDTQYF.